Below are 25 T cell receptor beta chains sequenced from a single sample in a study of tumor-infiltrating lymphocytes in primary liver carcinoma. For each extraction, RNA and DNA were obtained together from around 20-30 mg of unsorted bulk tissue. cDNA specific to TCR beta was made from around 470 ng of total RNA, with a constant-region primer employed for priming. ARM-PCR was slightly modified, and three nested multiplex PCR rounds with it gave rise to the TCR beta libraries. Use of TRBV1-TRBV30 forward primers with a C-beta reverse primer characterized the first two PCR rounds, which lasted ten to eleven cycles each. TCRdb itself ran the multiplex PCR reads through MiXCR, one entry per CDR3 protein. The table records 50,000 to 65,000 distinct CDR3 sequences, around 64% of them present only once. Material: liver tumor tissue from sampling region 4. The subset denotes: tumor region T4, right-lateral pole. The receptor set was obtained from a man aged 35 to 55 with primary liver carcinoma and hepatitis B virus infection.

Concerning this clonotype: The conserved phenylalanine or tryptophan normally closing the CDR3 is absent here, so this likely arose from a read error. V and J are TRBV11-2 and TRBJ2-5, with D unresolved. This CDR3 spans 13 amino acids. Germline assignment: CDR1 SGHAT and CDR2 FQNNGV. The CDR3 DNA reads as TGTGCCAACAGCTTAGTTCTGGAAGAAACCCAGTACTTA. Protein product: CANSLVLEETQYL.

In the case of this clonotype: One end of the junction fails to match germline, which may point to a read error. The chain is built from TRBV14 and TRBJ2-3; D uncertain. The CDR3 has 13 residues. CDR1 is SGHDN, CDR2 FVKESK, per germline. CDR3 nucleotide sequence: TGTGCCAGTAGCCGAGGATACACAGATACGCACTATTTT. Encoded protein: CASSRGYTDTHYF.

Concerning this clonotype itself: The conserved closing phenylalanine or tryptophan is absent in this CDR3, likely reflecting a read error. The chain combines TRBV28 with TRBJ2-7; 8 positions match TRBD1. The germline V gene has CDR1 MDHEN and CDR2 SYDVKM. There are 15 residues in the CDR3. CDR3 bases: TGTGCCTGCAGTTTCGGACAGGGACCGGCCTACGAGCAGTACCTC. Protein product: CACSFGQGPAYEQYL.

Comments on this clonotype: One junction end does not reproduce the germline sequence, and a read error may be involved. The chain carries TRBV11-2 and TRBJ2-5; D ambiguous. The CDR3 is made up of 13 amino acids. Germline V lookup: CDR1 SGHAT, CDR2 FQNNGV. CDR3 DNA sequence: TGTGCCAGCACTTTAGTTCTGGAAGAGGCCCAGTACTTC. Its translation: CASTLVLEEAQYF. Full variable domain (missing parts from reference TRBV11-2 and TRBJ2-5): EAGVAQSPRYKIIEKRQSVAFWCNPISGHATLYWYQQILGQGPKLLIQFQNNGVVDDSQLPKDRFSAERLKGVDSTLKIQPAKLEDSAVYLCASTLVLEEAQYFGPGTRLLVL.

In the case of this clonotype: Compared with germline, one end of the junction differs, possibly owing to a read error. CDR3 sequence (DNA): TGCGCCAACAGCCATGCCGACAGGACCTACAATGAGCAGTTCTTC. It specifies CANSHADRTYNEQFF. The J gene is TRBJ2-1, the V gene TRBV4-3, with a weak D call TRBD1 (6 bases). Germline lookup yields CDR1 LGHNA and CDR2 YSLEER. This CDR3 has 15 amino acids.

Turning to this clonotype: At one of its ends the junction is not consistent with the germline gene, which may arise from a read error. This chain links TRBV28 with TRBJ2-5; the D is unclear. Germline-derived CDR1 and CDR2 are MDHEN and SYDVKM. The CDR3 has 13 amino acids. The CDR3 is CVSDKEYQETQYF. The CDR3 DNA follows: TGTGTCAGCGATAAAGAGTACCAAGAGACCCAGTACTTC.

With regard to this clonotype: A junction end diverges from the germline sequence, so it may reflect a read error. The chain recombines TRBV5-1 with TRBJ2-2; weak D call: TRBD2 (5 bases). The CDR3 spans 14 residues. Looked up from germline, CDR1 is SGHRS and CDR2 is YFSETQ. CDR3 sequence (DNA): TGCGCCAGCAGCTCGAATGAGGGCACCGGGGAGTTGTTTTTT. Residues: CASSSNEGTGELFF.

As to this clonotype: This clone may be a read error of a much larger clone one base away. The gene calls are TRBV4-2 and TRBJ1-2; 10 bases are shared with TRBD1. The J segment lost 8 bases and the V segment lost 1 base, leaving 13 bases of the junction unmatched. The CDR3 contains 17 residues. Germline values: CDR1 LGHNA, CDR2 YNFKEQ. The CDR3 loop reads CASSQVGTGDAAKGYTF. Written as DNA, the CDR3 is TGTGCCAGCAGCCAAGTAGGGACAGGGGACGCAGCGAAGGGCTACACCTTC.

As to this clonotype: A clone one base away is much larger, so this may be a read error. CDR3 DNA: TGTGCCAGCAGCGGGGGACGGAGCTACGAGCAGTACTTC. Translated: CASSGGRSYEQYF. This chain joins TRBV5-5 and TRBJ2-7, with D tentatively TRBD1 or TRBD2 (5 bases each). The germline CDR1 and CDR2 sequences are SGHKS and YYEKEE (reference sequence). The CDR3 has 13 residues. Deletions cut 4 bases from V and 3 bases from J, with 11 bases between.

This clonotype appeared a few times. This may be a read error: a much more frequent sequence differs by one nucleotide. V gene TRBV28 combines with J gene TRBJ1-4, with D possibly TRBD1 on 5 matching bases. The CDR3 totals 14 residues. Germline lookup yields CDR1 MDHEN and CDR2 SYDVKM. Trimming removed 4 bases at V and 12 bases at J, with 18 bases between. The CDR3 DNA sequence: TGTGCCAGCAGTTCCCGCAGGGCGGGGGAAGAACTGTTTTTT. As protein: CASSSRRAGEELFF.

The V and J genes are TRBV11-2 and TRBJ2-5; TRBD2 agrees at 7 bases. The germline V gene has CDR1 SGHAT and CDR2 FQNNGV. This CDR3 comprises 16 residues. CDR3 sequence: CAGSRTHDGGKETQYF. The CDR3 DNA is TGTGCGGGCAGCCGAACTCATGACGGGGGGAAAGAGACCCAGTACTTC.

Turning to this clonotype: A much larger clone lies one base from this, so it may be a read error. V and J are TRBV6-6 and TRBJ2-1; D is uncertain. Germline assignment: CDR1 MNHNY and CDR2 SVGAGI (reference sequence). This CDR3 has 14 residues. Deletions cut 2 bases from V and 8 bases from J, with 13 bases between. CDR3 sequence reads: CASSYLISAYEQFF. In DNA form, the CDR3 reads TGTGCCAGCAGTTACCTGATCAGTGCCTATGAGCAGTTCTTC.

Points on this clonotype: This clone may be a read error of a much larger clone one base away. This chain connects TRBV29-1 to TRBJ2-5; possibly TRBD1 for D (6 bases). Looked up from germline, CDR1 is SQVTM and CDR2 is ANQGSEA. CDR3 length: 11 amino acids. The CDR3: CGGNVGGTQYF. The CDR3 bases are TGCGGGGGAAATGTAGGGGGGACCCAGTACTTC.

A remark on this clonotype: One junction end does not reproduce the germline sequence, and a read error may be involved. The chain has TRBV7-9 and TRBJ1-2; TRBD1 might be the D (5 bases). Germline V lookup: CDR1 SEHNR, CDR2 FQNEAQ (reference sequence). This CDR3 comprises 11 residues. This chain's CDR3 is CASSYNRGYTF. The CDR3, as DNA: TGTGCCAGTAGCTATAACAGGGGCTACACCTTC.

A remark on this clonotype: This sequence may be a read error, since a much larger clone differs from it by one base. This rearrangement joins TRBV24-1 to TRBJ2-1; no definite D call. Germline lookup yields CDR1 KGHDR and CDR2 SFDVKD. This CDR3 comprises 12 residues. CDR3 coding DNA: TGTGCCACCAGTAATTTAGGGAATGAGCAGTTCTTC. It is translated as CATSNLGNEQFF.

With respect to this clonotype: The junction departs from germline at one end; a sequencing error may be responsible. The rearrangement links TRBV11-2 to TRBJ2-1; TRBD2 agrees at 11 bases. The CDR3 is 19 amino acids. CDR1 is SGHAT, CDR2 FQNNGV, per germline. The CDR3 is CASSLLKASETSGKNEQSF. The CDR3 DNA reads TGCGCCAGCAGCTTATTAAAGGCTTCCGAGACTAGCGGGAAGAATGAGCAGTCCTTC.

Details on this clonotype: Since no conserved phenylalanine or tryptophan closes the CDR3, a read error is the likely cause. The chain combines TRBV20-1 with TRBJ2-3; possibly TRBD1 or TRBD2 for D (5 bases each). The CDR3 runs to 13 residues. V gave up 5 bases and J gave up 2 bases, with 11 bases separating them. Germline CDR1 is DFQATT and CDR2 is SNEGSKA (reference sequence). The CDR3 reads CSAVGENTDTQYC. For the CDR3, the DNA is TGCAGTGCTGTGGGGGAGAACACAGATACGCAGTATTGT.

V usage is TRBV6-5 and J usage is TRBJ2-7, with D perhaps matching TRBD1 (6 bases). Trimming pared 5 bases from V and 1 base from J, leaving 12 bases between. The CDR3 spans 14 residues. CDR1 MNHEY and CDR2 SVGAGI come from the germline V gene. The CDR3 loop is CASSTRDKSYEQYF. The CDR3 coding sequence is TGTGCCAGCAGTACCCGGGACAAGTCCTACGAGCAGTACTTC.

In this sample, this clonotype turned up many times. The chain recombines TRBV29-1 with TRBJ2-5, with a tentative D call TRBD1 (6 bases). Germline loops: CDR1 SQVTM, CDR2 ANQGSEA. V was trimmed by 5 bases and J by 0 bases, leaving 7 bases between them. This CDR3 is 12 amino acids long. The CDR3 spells CSVTGNQETQYF. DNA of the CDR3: TGCAGCGTTACAGGGAACCAAGAGACCCAGTACTTC.

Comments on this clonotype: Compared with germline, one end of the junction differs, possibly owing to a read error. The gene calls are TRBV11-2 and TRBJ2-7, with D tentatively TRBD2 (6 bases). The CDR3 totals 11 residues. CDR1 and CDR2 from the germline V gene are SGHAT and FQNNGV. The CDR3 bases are TGTGCCAGCAAGGCGGACTACGAGCAATACTTC. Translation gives CASKADYEQYF. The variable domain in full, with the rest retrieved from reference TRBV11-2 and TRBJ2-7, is EAGVAQSPRYKIIEKRQSVAFWCNPISGHATLYWYQQILGQGPKLLIQFQNNGVVDDSQLPKDRFSAERLKGVDSTLKIQPAKLEDSAVYLCASKADYEQYFGPGTRLTVT.

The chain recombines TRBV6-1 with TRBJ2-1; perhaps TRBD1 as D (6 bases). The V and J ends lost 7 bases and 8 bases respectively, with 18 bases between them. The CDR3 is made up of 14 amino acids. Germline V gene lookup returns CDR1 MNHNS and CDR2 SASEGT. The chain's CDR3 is CASILGDINYEQFF. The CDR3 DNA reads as TGTGCCAGCATCCTGGGGGACATTAACTATGAGCAGTTCTTC.

The CDR3 is CARYRLRSANTGELFF. The CDR3 DNA reads as TGTGCCAGATACAGGCTTAGGAGCGCGAACACCGGGGAGCTGTTTTTT. The genes are TRBV11-2 and TRBJ2-2, with a weak D call TRBD1 (5 bases). CDR3 size: 16 residues. Germline V gene sequence: CDR1 SGHAT, CDR2 FQNNGV. The V end was cut by 9 bases, the J end by 0 bases, with 17 bases between.

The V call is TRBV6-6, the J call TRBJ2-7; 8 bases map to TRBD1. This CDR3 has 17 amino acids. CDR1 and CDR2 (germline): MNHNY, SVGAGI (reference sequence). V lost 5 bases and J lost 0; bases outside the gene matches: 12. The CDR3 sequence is CASSPPTGAPSSYEQYF. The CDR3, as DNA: TGTGCCAGCAGTCCGCCGACAGGGGCCCCCAGCTCCTACGAGCAGTACTTC.

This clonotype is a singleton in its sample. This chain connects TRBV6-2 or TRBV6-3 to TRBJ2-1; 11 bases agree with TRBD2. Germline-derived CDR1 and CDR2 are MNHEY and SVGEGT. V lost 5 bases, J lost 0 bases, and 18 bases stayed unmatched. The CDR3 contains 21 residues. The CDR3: CASSHGMEGLAALSSYNEQFF. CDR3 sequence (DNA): TGTGCCAGCAGTCACGGGATGGAGGGACTAGCGGCCCTGAGCTCCTACAATGAGCAGTTCTTC.

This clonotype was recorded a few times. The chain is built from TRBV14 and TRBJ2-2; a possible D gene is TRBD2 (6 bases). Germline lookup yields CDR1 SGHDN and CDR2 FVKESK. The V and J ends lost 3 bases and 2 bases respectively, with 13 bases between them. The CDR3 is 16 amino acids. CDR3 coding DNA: TGTGCCAGCAGCCAGACTAGTGGGATAAACACCGGGGAGCTGTTTTTT. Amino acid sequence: CASSQTSGINTGELFF.